The T cell receptor (beta chain) described here comes from a study of neurological immune-mediated disorders. At least ten counts were recorded for this clonotype. Its target is unknown. An end of the junction differs from the germline gene, which may be a read error. Findings and limits, study-wide: No CDR3 amino acid sequences recurred among expanded clones across subjects, suggesting private repertoires in all groups. Falling below healthy controls, multiple sclerosis showed the least TCR clonal expansion, while HTLV-1-associated myelopathy showed the most.

The CDR3 totals 13 residues. In germline, CDR1 is SGHTA, CDR2 FQGNSA. A 10-nucleotide random UMI tagged transcripts in template-switch 5'RACE cDNA synthesis. The authors obtained over 170 million TCR-beta sequences from 15-18 subjects per sequencing run. TCRdb called the 5' RACE reads again in MiXCR, with one record for every CDR3 protein. The repertoire holds 30,000 to 45,000 distinct CDR3 sequences, with about 9.3% as singletons. Sequenced material: PBMCs. The rearrangement uses TRBV7-2 and TRBJ1-1; D unclear. The TCR comes from a woman younger than 45 with HTLV-1-associated myelopathy (HAM/TSP). Here the CDR3 reads CASTLEGGTEAFF. In DNA form, the CDR3 reads TGTGCCAGCACCTTAGAGGGAGGCACTGAAGCTTTCTTT.